A selection of T cell receptor beta chains follows, all from one sample in a study of blood T cell repertoires in COVID-19. Assay used: immunoSEQ multiplex PCR; TCRdb lists only in-frame clones, some missing. The data show over 150,000 clones, about 86% seen once. Sequences were obtained from peripheral blood. The receptors were gathered from a man aged 70-80 years with active or convalescent COVID-19. Both conserved end residues are part of each CDR3. D genes are given only for firm matches. Only some rows state a clone size, as once, few, many or a class for expanded clones.

DNA: TGCGCCAGCAGCCAAAAGACAGGGGATCAGCCCCAGCATTTT
CDR3: CASSQKTGDQPQHF
V: TRBV4-3
J: TRBJ1-5
D: TRBD1
size: -

DNA: TGTGCCAGCTCCCGGGACAGGGATGGCACTGAAGCTTTCTTT
CDR3: CASSRDRDGTEAFF
V: TRBV18
J: TRBJ1-1
D: TRBD1
size: -

DNA: TGTGCCAGCAGCCCTGGACAGGGGGTCCCACAAGAGACCCAGTACTTC
CDR3: CASSPGQGVPQETQYF
V: TRBV9
J: TRBJ2-5
D: TRBD1
size: -

DNA: TGTGCCAGCAGTCCCTTCCCCGGGACAGAATATGGCTACACCTTC
CDR3: CASSPFPGTEYGYTF
V: TRBV6-5
J: TRBJ1-2
D: TRBD1
size: -

DNA: TGTGCCAGCAGCTTGGTAGGGGTAGGCCAAGAGACCCAGTACTTC
CDR3: CASSLVGVGQETQYF
V: TRBV5-4
J: TRBJ2-5
D: -
size: -

DNA: TGTGCCAGCTCACCAACCCCGGAGGAGCAGTTCTTC
CDR3: CASSPTPEEQFF
V: TRBV18
J: TRBJ2-1
D: -
size: -

DNA: TGTGCCAGCTCAGGCCAGGGTAACGGGGCCAACGTCCTGACTTTC
CDR3: CASSGQGNGANVLTF
V: TRBV18
J: TRBJ2-6
D: -
size: -

DNA: TGTGCCAGCAGCTGGATGGGAGTCGAGCAGTACTTC
CDR3: CASSWMGVEQYF
V: TRBV7-8
J: TRBJ2-7
D: -
size: -

DNA: TGTGCCAGCCAAAGACAGGGCGACACTGAAGCTTTCTTT
CDR3: CASQRQGDTEAFF
V: TRBV18
J: TRBJ1-1
D: TRBD1
size: -

DNA: TGTGCCAGTAGTCCCGGGAGGTCTCGAGAGACCCAGTACTTC
CDR3: CASSPGRSRETQYF
V: TRBV19
J: TRBJ2-5
D: TRBD2
size: -

DNA: TGTGCCAGCTCACGGGGAGGGACGGCGAACACTGAAGCTTTCTTT
CDR3: CASSRGGTANTEAFF
V: TRBV18
J: TRBJ1-1
D: -
size: -

DNA: TGTGCCAGCTCACCGGTCGACAATCATTTTCGCTCTGGAAACACCATATATTTT
CDR3: CASSPVDNHFRSGNTIYF
V: TRBV18
J: TRBJ1-3
D: -
size: -

DNA: TGTGCCAGCAGCCTCGGACTAGCTTGGAATGAGCAGTTCTTC
CDR3: CASSLGLAWNEQFF
V: TRBV7-2
J: TRBJ2-1
D: TRBD2
size: few

DNA: TGTGCCAGCAGTTTAAATCGGGGTGGCACTGAAGCTTTCTTT
CDR3: CASSLNRGGTEAFF
V: TRBV27
J: TRBJ1-1
D: -
size: once

DNA: TGTGCCAGCAGTCTTCCTCCCGGAGTAAATCAGCCCCAGCATTTT
CDR3: CASSLPPGVNQPQHF
V: TRBV28
J: TRBJ1-5
D: -
size: -

DNA: TGCGCCAGCAGCCTCGGGACAGGGAAAGAAAAACTGTTTTTT
CDR3: CASSLGTGKEKLFF
V: TRBV10-2
J: TRBJ1-4
D: TRBD1
size: -

DNA: TGTGCCAGCAGCTCGGGGGTAGCGGGAAGACCCACAGATACGCAGTATTTT
CDR3: CASSSGVAGRPTDTQYF
V: TRBV11-3
J: TRBJ2-3
D: TRBD2
size: -

DNA: TGTGCCAGCAGCTATAGATCCCTTCTGGAGCAGTACTTC
CDR3: CASSYRSLLEQYF
V: TRBV7-9
J: TRBJ2-7
D: -
size: -

DNA: TGTGCCAGCAGTGCGGAGGTATCTGGGGCCAACGTCCTGACTTTC
CDR3: CASSAEVSGANVLTF
V: TRBV2
J: TRBJ2-6
D: -
size: -

DNA: TGTGCCAGCTCAAACAGGGAAAACTCGGAAAAACTGTTTTTT
CDR3: CASSNRENSEKLFF
V: TRBV18
J: TRBJ1-4
D: -
size: once

DNA: TGTGCCAGTAGAACCGGGACAGGGACCTACGAGCAGTACTTC
CDR3: CASRTGTGTYEQYF
V: TRBV19
J: TRBJ2-7
D: TRBD1
size: -

DNA: TGTGCCAGCAGCACCACGGTGGGCAGGGCACCTAACTATGGCTACACCTTC
CDR3: CASSTTVGRAPNYGYTF
V: TRBV6-2/TRBV6-3
J: TRBJ1-2
D: -
size: -

DNA: TGTGCCACAATTAGCGGGAGAGTGAACGAGCAGTACTTC
CDR3: CATISGRVNEQYF
V: TRBV6-6
J: TRBJ2-7
D: TRBD2
size: -

DNA: TGTGCCAGCAGCCAAGTAAGAGACACGTACAATCAGCCCCAGCATTTT
CDR3: CASSQVRDTYNQPQHF
V: TRBV3-1/TRBV3-2
J: TRBJ1-5
D: -
size: -

DNA: TGTGCCTGGAGTGTACGAGACAGGGCCCATGGCTACACCTTC
CDR3: CAWSVRDRAHGYTF
V: TRBV30
J: TRBJ1-2
D: TRBD1
size: -

DNA: TGTGCCAGCAGTTTTGACGGGATGGGTACCCGGGAGCAGTTCTTC
CDR3: CASSFDGMGTREQFF
V: TRBV28
J: TRBJ2-1
D: -
size: -

DNA: TGCGCCAGCAGTGAGTCAATAGGGACAGTCTCTAACTATGGCTACACCTTC
CDR3: CASSESIGTVSNYGYTF
V: TRBV10-2
J: TRBJ1-2
D: TRBD1
size: -

DNA: TGTGCCAGCAGTTCTACCCCGACAGGTGAGCAGTACTTC
CDR3: CASSSTPTGEQYF
V: TRBV5-4
J: TRBJ2-7
D: -
size: -

DNA: TGTGCCAGCAGCTTAGCCCCGGGGGGACGGAGCAATCAGCCCCAGCATTTT
CDR3: CASSLAPGGRSNQPQHF
V: TRBV7-2
J: TRBJ1-5
D: -
size: -

DNA: TGTGCCAGTAGTACTGCGTGGACAGGGTTTGGCTACACCTTC
CDR3: CASSTAWTGFGYTF
V: TRBV19
J: TRBJ1-2
D: TRBD1
size: -

DNA: TGTGCCAGCAGTTACTCAAGGACACTGAACTCTGAAGCTTTCTTT
CDR3: CASSYSRTLNSEAFF
V: TRBV6-5
J: TRBJ1-1
D: -
size: -

DNA: TGTGCCAGCAGTCTGACAGGGGACGGCGGGACCCAGTACTTC
CDR3: CASSLTGDGGTQYF
V: TRBV28
J: TRBJ2-5
D: TRBD1
size: -

DNA: TGTGCCAGCAGCCCCGCTGGTGGGGCGGCTAATGAAAAACTGTTTTTT
CDR3: CASSPAGGAANEKLFF
V: TRBV5-5
J: TRBJ1-4
D: -
size: many

DNA: TGTGCCAGTAGTACCCTATACGCGGGGGCGGCTTCACCCCTCCACTTT
CDR3: CASSTLYAGAASPLHF
V: TRBV19
J: TRBJ1-6
D: -
size: once

DNA: TGTGCCAGCAGTTCGGACAGAGCCAATCAGCCCCAGCATTTT
CDR3: CASSSDRANQPQHF
V: TRBV28
J: TRBJ1-5
D: -
size: -

DNA: TGTGCCAGCAGTTTAAAGGGGCGGAGTTCACCCCTCCACTTT
CDR3: CASSLKGRSSPLHF
V: TRBV27
J: TRBJ1-6
D: -
size: -

DNA: TGTGCCAGCTCACTGCAGGCGAACACTGAAGCTTTCTTT
CDR3: CASSLQANTEAFF
V: TRBV18
J: TRBJ1-1
D: -
size: -

DNA: TGTGCTAGTGGTCACGACAGGGGGACAATGAACACTGAAGCTTTCTTT
CDR3: CASGHDRGTMNTEAFF
V: TRBV12-5
J: TRBJ1-1
D: TRBD1
size: -

DNA: TGTGCCGCCGGGACAGGGATCTACGAGCAGTACTTC
CDR3: CAAGTGIYEQYF
V: TRBV30
J: TRBJ2-7
D: TRBD1
size: many

DNA: TGTGCCAGTAGAGGGGGAGGGCCTTTGAGCACTGAAGCTTTCTTT
CDR3: CASRGGGPLSTEAFF
V: TRBV28
J: TRBJ1-1
D: -
size: -

DNA: TGTGCCAGCAGCTTAGCTAGCGGGAGGGTTTACAATGAGCAGTTCTTC
CDR3: CASSLASGRVYNEQFF
V: TRBV7-2
J: TRBJ2-1
D: TRBD2
size: -

DNA: TGTGCCAGCAGTCCCTGGAACACTGAAGCTTTCTTT
CDR3: CASSPWNTEAFF
V: TRBV28
J: TRBJ1-1
D: -
size: -

DNA: TGCGCCAGCAGCTTGGGCCCTTCGGGAGACAATGAGCAGTTCTTC
CDR3: CASSLGPSGDNEQFF
V: TRBV5-1
J: TRBJ2-1
D: -
size: -

DNA: TGTGCCAGCAGTTCGGGACAGGAGAATGAAAAACTGTTTTTT
CDR3: CASSSGQENEKLFF
V: TRBV28
J: TRBJ1-4
D: TRBD1
size: -

DNA: TGTGCCAGTAGCACAATTACCGGACTCGGGACAGGGGGAGTACCTGGCTACACCTTC
CDR3: CASSTITGLGTGGVPGYTF
V: TRBV19
J: TRBJ1-2
D: TRBD1
size: -

DNA: TGTGCCAGCAGTTTAGACACCTCGGGGTCTGGCTACACCTTC
CDR3: CASSLDTSGSGYTF
V: TRBV28
J: TRBJ1-2
D: -
size: -

DNA: TGCGCCAGCAGCTTGGAACAGGGGGCATCAGATACGCAGTATTTT
CDR3: CASSLEQGASDTQYF
V: TRBV5-1
J: TRBJ2-3
D: TRBD1
size: -

DNA: TGTGCCAGCAGCGTAGGAAAACTAGCGGGGTGGTACGAGCAGTACTTC
CDR3: CASSVGKLAGWYEQYF
V: TRBV9
J: TRBJ2-7
D: TRBD2
size: -

DNA: TGCGCCAGCAGCTTGGCGAGTTCCCACTACGAGCAGTACTTC
CDR3: CASSLASSHYEQYF
V: TRBV5-1
J: TRBJ2-7
D: -
size: few

DNA: TGTGCCAGCAGCACCCGGGACTCCAGCTCCTACGAGCAGTACTTC
CDR3: CASSTRDSSSYEQYF
V: TRBV5-4
J: TRBJ2-7
D: -
size: -

DNA: TGTGCCAGCTCACCACGGGAGGACGAAAAACTGTTTTTT
CDR3: CASSPREDEKLFF
V: TRBV18
J: TRBJ1-4
D: -
size: -

DNA: TGCGCCAGCAGCTTTGGTAGCCCCGATGAGCAGTTCTTC
CDR3: CASSFGSPDEQFF
V: TRBV5-1
J: TRBJ2-1
D: -
size: few

DNA: TGTGCCAGCAGTCCCCGGACAGAGACCTACGAGCAGTACTTC
CDR3: CASSPRTETYEQYF
V: TRBV6-5
J: TRBJ2-7
D: -
size: -